Each of the 21 T cell receptor beta chains below was sequenced from the same sample in a study of radiation and T cells in renal cell carcinoma. Time point in this sample: blood 4 weeks post-SBRT, at nephrectomy. The sample's treatment: 15 Gy SBRT to primary tumor, nephrectomy 4 weeks later. The protocol was immunoSEQ multiplex PCR, while the TCRdb copy is restricted to in-frame clones and leaves out a portion. Of around 74,000 clones listed, roughly 83% are singletons. The input for sequencing was blood, taken from a patient whose treatment included radiotherapy and nephrectomy. All receptors derive from a woman aged 60-75 years with renal cell carcinoma.

The gene calls are TRBV27 and TRBJ1-2; D call uncertain. Deletions cut 3 bases from V and 6 bases from J, with 14 bases between. The CDR3 runs 14 residues. Germline lookup yields CDR1 MNHEY and CDR2 SMNVEV (reference sequence). The CDR3 sequence: CASSFNRKGDGYTF. The CDR3 coding sequence is TGTGCCAGCAGTTTTAACAGAAAAGGCGATGGCTACACCTTC.

The rearrangement joins TRBV28 to TRBJ1-5; 8 bases match TRBD1. CDR1 and CDR2 (germline): MDHEN, SYDVKM. The CDR3 loop spans 17 amino acids. V lost 5 bases to trimming and J lost 4 bases; unmatched junction nucleotides: 13. This CDR3 reads CASSPRTGKALNQPQHF. For the CDR3, the DNA is TGTGCCAGCAGTCCTCGGACAGGGAAGGCCCTAAATCAGCCCCAGCATTTT.

This rearrangement joins TRBV9 to TRBJ1-1, with D tentatively TRBD1 (5 bases). This CDR3 has 15 residues. Trimming left V 0 bases short and J 6 bases short, with 15 bases between. Germline V gene sequence: CDR1 SGDLS, CDR2 YYNGEE. The chain's CDR3 is CASSVATGGASEAFF. CDR3 in DNA: TGTGCCAGCAGCGTAGCTACAGGTGGGGCTTCTGAAGCTTTCTTT.

The chain recombines TRBV28 with TRBJ1-2; D possibly corresponds to TRBD1 (5 bases). The CDR3 runs 17 residues. CDR1 and CDR2 from the germline V gene are MDHEN and SYDVKM. Trimming pared 4 bases from V and 1 base from J, leaving 19 bases between. CDR3 region: CASSSPTISDSNYGYTF. The CDR3 coding sequence is TGTGCCAGCAGTTCGCCCACAATATCCGACAGTAACTATGGCTACACCTTC.

The CDR3 spells CASSQGQAYYGYTF. Here the CDR3 DNA reads TGTGCCAGCAGCCAAGGACAGGCCTACTATGGCTACACCTTC. The chain has TRBV6-5 and TRBJ1-2; 7 bases are shared with TRBD1. Germline-derived CDR1 and CDR2 are MNHEY and SVGAGI. The CDR3 is 14 amino acids. Trimming took 6 bases from V and 3 from J; bases not matched to a gene: 7.

The rearrangement joins TRBV9 to TRBJ2-1; TRBD2 matches 8 bases. Germline CDR1 reads SGDLS; CDR2 reads YYNGEE. The CDR3 has 14 amino acids. J gave up 4 bases and V 3 bases, and 3 bases lay outside the gene matches. CDR3 coding DNA: TGTGCCAGCAGCGCGGGGACTAGTTACAATGAGCAGTTCTTC. Encoded protein: CASSAGTSYNEQFF.

The V gene is TRBV28, the J gene TRBJ2-2; 11 nucleotides agree with TRBD1. Trimming at V came to 2 bases and at J to 7 bases, leaving 15 bases not matched to a gene. The germline V gene has CDR1 MDHEN and CDR2 SYDVKM. The CDR3 extends over 19 amino acids. The CDR3 spells CASSLKGRIGTGGSGELFF. The CDR3 nucleotides are TGTGCCAGCAGTTTAAAGGGGAGAATCGGGACAGGGGGAAGCGGGGAGCTGTTTTTT.

The V call is TRBV5-6, the J call TRBJ2-7; D remains ambiguous. CDR3 length: 11 residues. Looked up from germline, CDR1 is SGHDT and CDR2 is YYEEEE. The V and J ends lost 2 bases and 6 bases respectively, with 6 bases between them. Written as DNA, the CDR3 is TGTGCCAGCAGCTTTTCGCTCGAGCAGTACTTC. Translating it yields CASSFSLEQYF.

The V gene is TRBV5-5, the J gene TRBJ2-7; 9 bases map to TRBD1. CDR3 length equals 14 residues. Trimming cost V 4 bases and J 5 bases; bases outside gene matches: 7. The V gene's germline CDR1 is SGHKS and CDR2 YYEKEE (reference sequence). Written as DNA, the CDR3 is TGTGCCAGCAGCCGAACAGGGGGCAGGAACGAGCAGTACTTC. Its protein product is CASSRTGGRNEQYF.

The chain couples TRBV10-3 to TRBJ2-7; 10 bases align to TRBD1. The CDR3 runs 15 residues. J gave up 6 bases and V 3 bases, and 8 bases lay outside the gene matches. Germline CDR1 reads ENHRY; CDR2 reads SYGVKD. This chain's CDR3 is CAISERDRGVSEQYF. For the CDR3, the DNA is TGTGCCATCAGTGAAAGGGACAGGGGAGTGTCCGAGCAGTACTTC.

The chain recombines TRBV10-3 with TRBJ2-7, with D possibly TRBD2 on 6 matching bases. This CDR3 region has 17 residues. Deletions cut 2 bases from V and 2 bases from J, with 19 bases between. Germline values: CDR1 ENHRY, CDR2 SYGVKD. CDR3 residues: CAISEPALQGGPYEQYF. The CDR3 region has the DNA TGTGCCATCAGTGAGCCGGCGCTCCAGGGAGGTCCCTACGAGCAGTACTTC.

This chain uses TRBV11-3 with TRBJ2-2; D tentatively fits TRBD1 or TRBD2 (5 bases each). This CDR3 contains 13 residues. The germline V gene encodes CDR1 SGHNT and CDR2 YENEEA. V lost 1 base and J 6 bases, leaving 6 bases between the germline ends. CDR3 residues: CASSLGDAGELFF. The CDR3 coding sequence is TGTGCCAGCAGCTTAGGGGACGCCGGGGAGCTGTTTTTT.

This clone was found a few times. The chain combines TRBV10-3 with TRBJ1-1; D might be TRBD1 (6 bases). This CDR3 has 15 amino acids. V was trimmed by 0 bases and J by 2 bases, leaving 10 bases between them. Looked up from germline, CDR1 is ENHRY and CDR2 is SYGVKD. The CDR3 is CAISESGTTNTEAFF. The CDR3 bases are TGTGCCATCAGTGAGTCGGGGACAACCAACACTGAAGCTTTCTTT.

This clone has just a few counts. The chain uses TRBV6-1 and TRBJ1-1; the match to TRBD1 covers 9 bases. The V and J ends lost 4 bases and 1 base, in that order; junction bases with no gene match: 7. Germline loops: CDR1 MNHNS, CDR2 SASEGT. The CDR3 is 16 residues long. The chain's CDR3 is CASSGRTGARNTEAFF. CDR3 coding DNA: TGTGCCAGCAGTGGCAGGACAGGGGCAAGGAACACTGAAGCTTTCTTT.

The rearrangement uses TRBV7-6 and TRBJ2-3; D might be TRBD1 (6 bases). Germline-derived CDR1 and CDR2 are SGHVS and FNYEAQ. Trimming pared 5 bases from V and 0 bases from J, leaving 15 bases between. The CDR3 totals 16 residues. The CDR3 sequence is CASSRTAFSSTDTQYF. CDR3 DNA sequence: TGTGCCAGCAGCAGGACAGCTTTCTCCAGCACAGATACGCAGTATTTT.

The chain has TRBV10-3 and TRBJ1-1; D is perhaps TRBD1 (6 bases). Germline lookup yields CDR1 ENHRY and CDR2 SYGVKD. Trimming removed 5 bases at V and 7 bases at J, with 14 bases between. This CDR3 is built from 13 residues. In DNA form, the CDR3 reads TGTGCCATCAGTCATGGGGGGGCTGGTGAAGCTTTCTTT. Its translation is CAISHGGAGEAFF.

A single count supports this clone. The rearrangement links TRBV5-4 to TRBJ1-1, with 11 bases identical to TRBD1. Per germline, CDR1 SGHNT and CDR2 YYREEE (reference sequence). The CDR3 is 16 amino acids. J was trimmed by 0 bases and V by 4 bases; bases with no gene match: 5. CDR3 residues: CASSLGQGAMNTEAFF. The CDR3 coding sequence is TGTGCCAGCAGCCTCGGACAGGGGGCAATGAACACTGAAGCTTTCTTT.

The CDR3 DNA follows: TGTGCCAGCAGCTTACCCGTTAGGGGACTCCTAGAAGACACAGATACGCAGTATTTT. Its translation is CASSLPVRGLLEDTDTQYF. This chain links TRBV7-9 with TRBJ2-3; D might be TRBD2 (6 bases). The CDR3 is 19 amino acids. V lost 2 bases, J lost 2 bases, and 23 bases lay in between. The germline V gene has CDR1 SEHNR and CDR2 FQNEAQ (reference sequence). Combining the CDR3 with reference TRBV7-9 and TRBJ2-3 gives the whole variable domain DTGVSQNPRHKITKRGQNVTFRCDPISEHNRLYWYRQTLGQGPEFLTYFQNEAQLEKSRLLSDRFSAERPKGSFSTLEIQRTEQGDSAMYLCASSLPVRGLLEDTDTQYFGPGTRLTVL.

This chain uses TRBV6-6 with TRBJ1-1, with 7 bases matching TRBD1. CDR3 length: 12 residues. The V gene's germline CDR1 is MNHNY and CDR2 SVGAGI (reference sequence). V shed 7 bases and J 6 bases; nucleotides not matched to a gene: 5. The DNA for the CDR3 is TGTGCCAGCAATTTACAGGGGTCTGAAGCTTTCTTT. This encodes CASNLQGSEAFF.

CDR3 residues: CASSLVSGANVLTF. The CDR3 DNA reads TGTGCCAGCAGCTTGGTCTCTGGGGCCAACGTCCTGACTTTC. The chain links TRBV5-6 to TRBJ2-6; D unclear. Deletions cut 0 bases from V and 0 bases from J, with 1 base between. CDR1 and CDR2 (germline): SGHDT, YYEEEE. The length of the CDR3 is 14 residues.

This chain joins TRBV6-6 and TRBJ1-6; no firm D call. Germline V CDR1 and CDR2: MNHNY, SVGAGI (reference sequence). The CDR3 is 12 amino acids. Trimming stripped 6 bases from V and 6 bases from J, with 6 bases between. The CDR3, as DNA: TGTGCCAGCAGCTCGCTTAATTCACCCCTCCACTTT. Protein product: CASSSLNSPLHF.